The 8 T cell receptor beta chains below were found in one sample sequenced in a study of T cells after posttransplantation cyclophosphamide. Produced via immunoSEQ multiplex PCR; TCRdb's table is partial and in-frame only. The table lists about 9,700 clones, roughly 98% of them singletons. Cells defined as naive were viable CD3+CD4+ or CD3+CD8+ and CCR7+CD45RA+CD45RO-CD95-CD27+CD28+. Sequences were obtained from naive CD4+ T cells sorted from PBMCs. The source of these receptors is a woman aged 60 to 75 in good health, CMV-negative, and a related stem cell transplant donor.

The V gene is TRBV30, the J gene TRBJ1-4; D uncertain. Germline CDR1 is GTSNPN and CDR2 is SVGIG (reference sequence). The CDR3 sequence is 12 residues long. V was cut by 1 base and J by 4 bases, with 4 bases left in between. The CDR3: CAWSGGNEKLFF. CDR3 DNA sequence: TGTGCCTGGAGTGGCGGTAATGAAAAACTGTTTTTT.

The V gene is TRBV10-1, the J gene TRBJ2-2; 8 bases align to TRBD1. Trimming cost V 4 bases and J 6 bases; bases outside gene matches: 7. CDR1 and CDR2 from the germline V gene are WNHNN and SYGVQD (reference sequence). This CDR3 has 15 amino acids. For the CDR3, the DNA is TGCGCCAGCAGTGGCACCGGGACAGGAGCCGGGGAGCTGTTTTTT. Its translation is CASSGTGTGAGELFF.

This sequence joins TRBV28 and TRBJ2-1; 7 bases align to TRBD2. This CDR3 contains 17 residues. The trim removed 8 bases at V and 8 bases at J, leaving 21 bases unmatched. Germline V gene lookup returns CDR1 MDHEN and CDR2 SYDVKM. CDR3 nucleotide sequence: TGTGCCAGCTTCCCCTTAGTAGTGGGCGGGAGTCTGGATGAGCAGTTCTTC. Translated: CASFPLVVGGSLDEQFF.

This chain links TRBV19 with TRBJ2-1, with D possibly TRBD1 on 6 matching bases. Per the germline V gene, CDR1 is LNHDA and CDR2 is SQIVND (reference sequence). This CDR3 region has 13 residues. The V end lost 2 bases, the J end lost 7 bases, and 9 bases lay between the germline ends. The CDR3 DNA reads as TGTGCCAGTAGTATAAAGAGGGGGAATGAGCAGTTCTTC. Protein product: CASSIKRGNEQFF.

V and J are TRBV28 and TRBJ1-4; 8 nucleotides align to TRBD1. Germline trimming cut 4 bases from V and 6 bases from J; bases unmatched to any gene: 7. Per the germline V gene, CDR1 is MDHEN and CDR2 is SYDVKM. The CDR3 is 15 residues long. Here the CDR3 DNA reads TGTGCCAGCAGTTACAGGGGGATGTTGGATGAAAAACTGTTTTTT. Protein product: CASSYRGMLDEKLFF.

The V call is TRBV4-3, the J call TRBJ2-3; maybe TRBD2 (6 bases). The CDR3 spans 15 residues. Looked up from germline, CDR1 is LGHNA and CDR2 is YSLEER. V was cut by 1 base and J by 9 bases, with 17 bases left in between. The CDR3 DNA follows: TGCGCCAGCAGCCAAGTTCCCCATGGTGGGGGGACGCAGTATTTT. Amino acids: CASSQVPHGGGTQYF.

This sequence joins TRBV9 and TRBJ1-4, with TRBD1 identical over 9 bases. The length of the CDR3 is 16 residues. The trim removed 4 bases at V and 8 bases at J, leaving 12 bases unmatched. Germline CDR1 and CDR2: SGDLS and YYNGEE. The CDR3 sequence is CASSLLGGQGGEKLFF. Here the CDR3 DNA reads TGTGCCAGCAGCCTATTGGGGGGACAGGGAGGCGAAAAACTGTTTTTT.

J is TRBJ2-7 and V is TRBV4-1; D not resolved. Germline CDR1 and CDR2: MGHRA and YSYEKL. Trimming took 4 bases from V and 5 from J, leaving 15 bases between them. This CDR3 is 14 amino acids long. CDR3 nucleotides: TGCGCCAGCAGCCGAGCTCTTTTGATGGACGAGCAGTACTTC. Amino acid sequence: CASSRALLMDEQYF.